This T cell receptor beta chain was identified during a study of T-cell reconstitution after alpha-beta-depleted transplantation in children. TCRbeta library construction was performed incorporating unique molecular identifiers. MiXCR, applied by TCRdb to the PCR reads, yields one record per CDR3 protein. The table shows roughly 100,000 distinct CDR3 sequences, with roughly 6% occurring only once. CDR1 and CDR2 (germline): MDHEN, SYDVKM. This CDR3 contains 15 residues. The V gene lost 1 base and the J gene lost 4 bases, with 14 bases spanning the gap. Note on this clonotype: A read error is likely, as this CDR3 ends without the conserved phenylalanine or tryptophan.

This chain links TRBV28 with TRBJ2-7, with D unclear. This clonotype originated in a female patient between 2 and 15 years old who had a stem cell transplant for Fanconi anemia, so the T cells may come from the graft donor. Source: PBMCs, mostly from graft donor cells, taken 60 days after TCRalphabeta/CD19-depleted stem cell transplant. CDR3 bases: TGTGCCAGCAGTTTATCCCCCATCCAATTTTACGAGCAGTACCTC. Encoded protein: CASSLSPIQFYEQYL.